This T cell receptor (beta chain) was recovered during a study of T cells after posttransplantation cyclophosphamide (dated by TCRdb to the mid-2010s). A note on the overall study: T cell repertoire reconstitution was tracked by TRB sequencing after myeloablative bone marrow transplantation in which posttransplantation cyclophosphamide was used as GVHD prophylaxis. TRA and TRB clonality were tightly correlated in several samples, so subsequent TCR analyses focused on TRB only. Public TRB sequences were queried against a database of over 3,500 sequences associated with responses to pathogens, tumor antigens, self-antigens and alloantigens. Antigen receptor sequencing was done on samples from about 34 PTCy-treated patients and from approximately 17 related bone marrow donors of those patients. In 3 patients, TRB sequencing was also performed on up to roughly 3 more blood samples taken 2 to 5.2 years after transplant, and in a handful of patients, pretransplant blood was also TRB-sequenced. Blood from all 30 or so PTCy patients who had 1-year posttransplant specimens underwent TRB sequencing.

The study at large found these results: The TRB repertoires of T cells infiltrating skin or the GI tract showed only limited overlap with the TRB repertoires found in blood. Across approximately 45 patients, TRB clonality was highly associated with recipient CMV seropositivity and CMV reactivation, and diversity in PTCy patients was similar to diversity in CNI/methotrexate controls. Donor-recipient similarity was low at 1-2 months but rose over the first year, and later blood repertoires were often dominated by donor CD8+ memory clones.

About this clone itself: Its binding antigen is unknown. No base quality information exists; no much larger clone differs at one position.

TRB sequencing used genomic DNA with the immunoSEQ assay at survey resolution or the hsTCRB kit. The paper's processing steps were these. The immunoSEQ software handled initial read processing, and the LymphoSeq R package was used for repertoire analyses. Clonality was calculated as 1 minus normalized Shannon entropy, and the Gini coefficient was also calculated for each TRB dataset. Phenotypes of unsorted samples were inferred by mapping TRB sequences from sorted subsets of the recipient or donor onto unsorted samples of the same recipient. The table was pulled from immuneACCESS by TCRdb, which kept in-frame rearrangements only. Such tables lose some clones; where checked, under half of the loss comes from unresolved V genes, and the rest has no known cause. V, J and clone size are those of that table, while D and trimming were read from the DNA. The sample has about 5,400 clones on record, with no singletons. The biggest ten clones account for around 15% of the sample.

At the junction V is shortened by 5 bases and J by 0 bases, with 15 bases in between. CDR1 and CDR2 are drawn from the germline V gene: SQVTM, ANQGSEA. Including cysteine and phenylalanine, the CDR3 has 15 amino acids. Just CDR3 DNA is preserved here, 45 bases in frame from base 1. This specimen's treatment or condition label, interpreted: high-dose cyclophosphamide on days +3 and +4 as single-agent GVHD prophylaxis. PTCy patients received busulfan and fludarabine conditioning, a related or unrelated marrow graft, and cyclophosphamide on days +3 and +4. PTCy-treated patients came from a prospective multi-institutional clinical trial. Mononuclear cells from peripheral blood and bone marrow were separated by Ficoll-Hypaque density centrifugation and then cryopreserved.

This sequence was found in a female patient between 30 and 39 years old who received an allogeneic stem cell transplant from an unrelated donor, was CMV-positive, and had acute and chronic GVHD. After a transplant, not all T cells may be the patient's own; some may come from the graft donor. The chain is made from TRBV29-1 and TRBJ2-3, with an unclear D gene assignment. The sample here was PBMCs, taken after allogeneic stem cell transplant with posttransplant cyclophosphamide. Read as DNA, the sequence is TGCAGCGTTCGTCCCAGGCACAAAAGCACAGATACGCAGTATTTT. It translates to CSVRPRHKSTDTQYF.